A single T cell receptor beta chain is shown here with its context. This specimen comes from a study of T cell responses to AZD1222 COVID-19 vaccine. Produced via immunoSEQ multiplex PCR; TCRdb's table is partial and in-frame only. The sample records roughly 140,000 clones, roughly 91% being singletons. The CDR3 runs 14 residues. The germline V and J ends were trimmed by 2 bases and 7 bases, with 14 bases remaining between them. Germline values: CDR1 LGHNA, CDR2 YSLEER. Sequenced material: peripheral blood, taken on day 0 of AZD1222 vaccination. The receptor's source is an adult in good health. J is TRBJ1-2 and V is TRBV4-3; D unresolved. The CDR3 coding sequence is TGCGCCAGCAGCCAAAACGTGGGGATTGGTGGCTACACCTTC. Its protein product is CASSQNVGIGGYTF.